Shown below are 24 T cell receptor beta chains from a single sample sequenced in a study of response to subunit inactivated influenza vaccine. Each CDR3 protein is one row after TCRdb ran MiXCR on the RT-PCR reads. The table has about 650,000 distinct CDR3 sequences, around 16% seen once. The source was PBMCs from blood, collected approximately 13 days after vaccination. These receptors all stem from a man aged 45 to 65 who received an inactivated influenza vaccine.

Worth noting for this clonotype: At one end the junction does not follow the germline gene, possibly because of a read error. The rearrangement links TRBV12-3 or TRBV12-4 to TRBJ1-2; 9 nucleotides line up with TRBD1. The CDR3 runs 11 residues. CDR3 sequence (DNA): TGTGCCACCGGACAGGGGCCCCCCTTCGCCTTC. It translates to CATGQGPPFAF.

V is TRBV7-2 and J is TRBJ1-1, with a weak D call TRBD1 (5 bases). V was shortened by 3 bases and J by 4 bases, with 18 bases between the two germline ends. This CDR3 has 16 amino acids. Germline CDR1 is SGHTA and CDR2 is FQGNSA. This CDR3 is CASSFRRAGGITEAFF. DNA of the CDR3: TGTGCCAGCAGCTTCCGCCGGGCCGGGGGGATCACTGAAGCTTTCTTT.

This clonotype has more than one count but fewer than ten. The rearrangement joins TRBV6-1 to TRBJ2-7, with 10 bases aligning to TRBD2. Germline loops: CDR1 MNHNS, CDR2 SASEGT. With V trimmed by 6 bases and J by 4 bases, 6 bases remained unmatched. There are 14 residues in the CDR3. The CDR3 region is CASSGAGGPYEQYF. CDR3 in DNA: TGTGCCAGCAGCGGAGCGGGAGGGCCGTACGAGCAGTACTTC.

The CDR3 DNA is TGTGCCAGCAGTTGGGGGGGGGGCGTTTCTACCCAGTACTTC. It yields the protein CASSWGGGVSTQYF. The J gene is TRBJ2-5, the V gene TRBV27, with a possible D match to TRBD2 (7 bases). Germline loops: CDR1 MNHEY, CDR2 SMNVEV (reference sequence). V lost 4 bases and J lost 8, with 17 bases in between. The CDR3 runs to 14 residues.

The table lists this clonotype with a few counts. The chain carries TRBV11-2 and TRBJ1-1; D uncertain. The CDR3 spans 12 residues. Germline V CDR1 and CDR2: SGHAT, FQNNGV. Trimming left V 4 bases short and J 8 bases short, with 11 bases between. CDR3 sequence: CASSYYLQEAFF. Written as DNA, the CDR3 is TGTGCCAGCAGCTATTATTTACAGGAAGCTTTCTTT.

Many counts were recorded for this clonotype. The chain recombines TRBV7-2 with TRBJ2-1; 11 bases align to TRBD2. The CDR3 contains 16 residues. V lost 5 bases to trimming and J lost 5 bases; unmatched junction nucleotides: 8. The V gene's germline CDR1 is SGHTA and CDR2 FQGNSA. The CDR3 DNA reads TGTGCCAGCAGCCGAAGGGGACTAGCGGAACACAATGAGCAGTTCTTC. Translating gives CASSRRGLAEHNEQFF.

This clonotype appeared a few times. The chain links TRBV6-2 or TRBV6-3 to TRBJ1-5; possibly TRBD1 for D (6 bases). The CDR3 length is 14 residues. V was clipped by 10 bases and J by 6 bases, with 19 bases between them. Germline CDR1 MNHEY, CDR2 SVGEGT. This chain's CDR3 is CATSLAGGGQPQHF. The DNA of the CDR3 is TGTGCCACCTCGCTCGCGGGAGGGGGTCAGCCCCAGCATTTT.

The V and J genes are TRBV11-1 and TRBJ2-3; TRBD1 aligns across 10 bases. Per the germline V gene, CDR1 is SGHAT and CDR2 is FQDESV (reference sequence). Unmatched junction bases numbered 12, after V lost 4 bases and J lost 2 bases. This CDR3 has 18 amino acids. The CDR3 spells CASSSTGGSSGYTDTQYF. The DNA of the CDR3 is TGTGCCAGCAGCTCGACAGGGGGCTCTAGCGGTTACACAGATACGCAGTATTTT.

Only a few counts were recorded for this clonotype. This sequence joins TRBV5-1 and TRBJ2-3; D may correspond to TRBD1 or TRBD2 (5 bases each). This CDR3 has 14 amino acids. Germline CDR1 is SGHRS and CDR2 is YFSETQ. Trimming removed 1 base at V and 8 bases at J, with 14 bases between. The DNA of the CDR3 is TGCGCCAGCAGCTTGTGGGGGTCGGGGAGTACGCAGTATTTT. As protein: CASSLWGSGSTQYF.

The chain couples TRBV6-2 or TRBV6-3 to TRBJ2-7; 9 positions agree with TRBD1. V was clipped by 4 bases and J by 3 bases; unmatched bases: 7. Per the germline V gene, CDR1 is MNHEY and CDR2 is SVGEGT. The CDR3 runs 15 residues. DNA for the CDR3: TGTGCCAGCAGTTCAAGGGGACAGGGTAACTACGAGCAGTACTTC. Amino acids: CASSSRGQGNYEQYF.

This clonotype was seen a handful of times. The CDR3 DNA is TGTGCCAGCAGTTCCGGGGGCAGCTCTAACTATGGCTACACCTTC. Protein product: CASSSGGSSNYGYTF. V usage is TRBV6-5 and J usage is TRBJ1-2, with D possibly matching TRBD1 (6 bases). Germline V gives CDR1 MNHEY, CDR2 SVGAGI. This CDR3 has 15 amino acids. Trimming took off 4 bases at V and 0 bases at J, with 12 bases between the two ends.

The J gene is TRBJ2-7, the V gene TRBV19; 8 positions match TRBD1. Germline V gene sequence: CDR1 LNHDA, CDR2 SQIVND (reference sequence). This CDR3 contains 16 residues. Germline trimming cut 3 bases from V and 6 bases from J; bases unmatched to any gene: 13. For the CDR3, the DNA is TGTGCCAGTAGTATTTACCCAGGGACAGGCCCCCTCGAGCAGTACTTC. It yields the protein CASSIYPGTGPLEQYF. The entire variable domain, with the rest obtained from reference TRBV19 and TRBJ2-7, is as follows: DGGITQSPKYLFRKEGQNVTLSCEQNLNHDAMYWYRQDPGQGLRLIYYSQIVNDFQKGDIAEGYSVSREKKESFPLTVTSAQKNPTAFYLCASSIYPGTGPLEQYFGPGTRLTVT.

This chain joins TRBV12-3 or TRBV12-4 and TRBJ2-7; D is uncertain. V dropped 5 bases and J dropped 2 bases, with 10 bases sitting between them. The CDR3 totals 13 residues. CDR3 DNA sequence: TGTGCCAGCAGTATAGGACCTACCTACGAGCAGTACTTC. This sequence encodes CASSIGPTYEQYF.

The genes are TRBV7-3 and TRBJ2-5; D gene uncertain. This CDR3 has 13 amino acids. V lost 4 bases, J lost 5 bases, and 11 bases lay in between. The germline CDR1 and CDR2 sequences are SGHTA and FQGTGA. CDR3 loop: CASSSTLGETQYF. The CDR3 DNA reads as TGTGCCAGCAGCTCTACTTTGGGGGAGACCCAGTACTTC.

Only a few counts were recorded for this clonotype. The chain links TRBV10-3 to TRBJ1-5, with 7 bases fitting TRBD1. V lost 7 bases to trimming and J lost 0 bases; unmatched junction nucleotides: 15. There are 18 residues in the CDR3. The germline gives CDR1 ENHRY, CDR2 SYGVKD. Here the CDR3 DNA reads TGTGCCATCACTTTTGCCGGGACAGCCCATTATAGCAATCAGCCCCAGCATTTT. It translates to CAITFAGTAHYSNQPQHF.

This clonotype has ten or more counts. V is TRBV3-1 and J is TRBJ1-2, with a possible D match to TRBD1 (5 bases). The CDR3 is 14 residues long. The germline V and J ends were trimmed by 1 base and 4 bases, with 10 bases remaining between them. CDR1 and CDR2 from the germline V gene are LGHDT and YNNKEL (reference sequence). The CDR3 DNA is TGTGCCAGCAGCCAAGTGAAGGGGACCTATGGCTACACCTTC. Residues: CASSQVKGTYGYTF.

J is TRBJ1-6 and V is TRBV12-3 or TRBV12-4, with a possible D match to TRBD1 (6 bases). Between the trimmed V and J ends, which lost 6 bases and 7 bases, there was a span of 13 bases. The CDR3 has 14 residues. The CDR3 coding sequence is TGTGCCAGCAGATTCGGACAGCTAAATTCACCCCTCCACTTT. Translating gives CASRFGQLNSPLHF.

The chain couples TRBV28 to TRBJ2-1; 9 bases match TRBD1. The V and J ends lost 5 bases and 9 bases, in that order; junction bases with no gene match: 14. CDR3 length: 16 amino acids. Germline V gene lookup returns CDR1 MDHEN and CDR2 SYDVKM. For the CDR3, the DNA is TGTGCCAGCAGTCCATCGGGACAGGGTCTCAACACTGAGCAGTTCTTC. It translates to CASSPSGQGLNTEQFF.

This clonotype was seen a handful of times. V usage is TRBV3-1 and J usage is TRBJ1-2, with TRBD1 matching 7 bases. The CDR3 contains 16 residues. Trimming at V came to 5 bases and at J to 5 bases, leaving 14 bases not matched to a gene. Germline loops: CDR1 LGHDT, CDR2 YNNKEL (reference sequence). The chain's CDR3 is CASSEVMRAGGYGYTF. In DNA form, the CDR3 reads TGTGCCAGCAGCGAAGTAATGAGGGCAGGGGGATATGGCTACACCTTC.

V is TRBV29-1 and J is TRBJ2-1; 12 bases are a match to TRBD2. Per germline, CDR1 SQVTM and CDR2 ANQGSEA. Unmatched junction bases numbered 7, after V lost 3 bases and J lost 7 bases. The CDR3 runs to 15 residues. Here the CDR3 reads CSVDLAGGLVNEQFF. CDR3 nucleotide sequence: TGCAGCGTTGACCTAGCGGGAGGGCTTGTGAATGAGCAGTTCTTC.

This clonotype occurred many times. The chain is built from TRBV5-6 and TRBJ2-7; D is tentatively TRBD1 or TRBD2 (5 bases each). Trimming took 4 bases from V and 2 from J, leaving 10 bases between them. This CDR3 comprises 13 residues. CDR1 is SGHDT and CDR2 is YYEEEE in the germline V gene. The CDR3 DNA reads TGTGCCAGCAGCCGGGACCTCACCTACGAGCAGTACTTC. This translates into CASSRDLTYEQYF.

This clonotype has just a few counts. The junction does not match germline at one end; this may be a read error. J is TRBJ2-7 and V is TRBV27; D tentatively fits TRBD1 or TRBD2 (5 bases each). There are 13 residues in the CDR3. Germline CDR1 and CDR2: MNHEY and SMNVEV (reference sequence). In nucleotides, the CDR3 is TGTGCCAGCGGTTTGCAGGGTGGGAGCGAGCAGTACTTC. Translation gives CASGLQGGSEQYF.

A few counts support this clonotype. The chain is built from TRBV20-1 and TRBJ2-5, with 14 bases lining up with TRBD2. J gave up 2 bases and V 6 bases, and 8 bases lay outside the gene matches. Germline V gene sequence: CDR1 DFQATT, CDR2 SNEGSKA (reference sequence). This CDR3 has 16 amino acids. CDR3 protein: CSAKGLAGDHQETQYF. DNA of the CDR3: TGCAGTGCCAAGGGACTAGCGGGGGATCATCAAGAGACCCAGTACTTC.

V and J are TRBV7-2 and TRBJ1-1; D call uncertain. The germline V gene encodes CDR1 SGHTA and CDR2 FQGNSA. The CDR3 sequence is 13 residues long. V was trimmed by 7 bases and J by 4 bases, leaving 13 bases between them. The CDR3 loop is CASTDLARTEAFF. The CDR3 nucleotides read TGTGCCAGCACTGACTTGGCCCGCACTGAAGCTTTCTTT.